This T cell receptor beta chain is drawn from a study of cytomegalovirus exposure and HLA in healthy donors. The CDR3 extends over 16 amino acids. With 0 bases removed from V and 7 bases from J, the gap between germline ends came to 14 bases. Per germline, CDR1 SGHRS and CDR2 YFSETQ. The study ran its PCR with 60 Vbeta and 13 Jbeta primers. Using immunoSEQ multiplex PCR, the repertoire was profiled, and TCRdb retains in-frame clones only, with some absent. The sample includes 65,000 to 70,000 clones, more than 80% of them seen just once. V gene TRBV5-1 combines with J gene TRBJ1-6; unclear D gene. This sequence was found in a woman aged 25 to 45 in good health and CMV-seropositive. Sequenced: PBMCs. The CDR3 sequence is CASSLGSTSRNSPLHF. CDR3 DNA sequence: TGCGCCAGCAGCTTGGGCTCAACTTCACGGAATTCACCCCTCCACTTT. Filled out from reference TRBV5-1 and TRBJ1-6, the complete variable domain reads KAGVTQTPRYLIKTRGQQVTLSCSPISGHRSVSWYQQTPGQGLQFLFEYFSETQRNKGNFPGRFSGRQFSNSRSEMNVSTLELGDSALYLCASSLGSTSRNSPLHFGNGTRLTVT.